The table lists the clone carrying this T cell receptor (beta chain) with a few counts. The entry originates in a study of response to subunit inactivated influenza vaccine. TCRdb analysed the RT-PCR reads with MiXCR anew, one entry per CDR3 protein. The sample lists some 600,000 distinct CDR3 sequences, 12% to 15% occurring once. The CDR3 runs 16 residues. V was clipped by 5 bases and J by 3 bases; unmatched bases: 6. The source was PBMCs from blood, collected around 15 days before vaccination. The sequence was obtained from a man between 45 and 60 years old who received an inactivated influenza vaccine. V gene TRBV12-3 or TRBV12-4 combines with J gene TRBJ1-4; TRBD1 matches at 10 bases. CDR3 nucleotide sequence: TGTGCCAGCAGTCCTGGGACAGGGGTTCCTAATGAAAAACTGTTTTTT. It is translated as CASSPGTGVPNEKLFF.